This T cell receptor (beta chain) was identified in a study of blood T cell repertoires in COVID-19. Study context: Spain, Italy and the United States supplied samples that represented acute and convalescent COVID-19.

Grouping used clinical history reported by participants in a survey and questionnaire. Profiling relied on immunoSEQ multiplex PCR, and the TCRdb table lists in-frame clones only, not all of them. The sample records roughly 160,000 clones, roughly 85% being singletons. The CDR3 consists of 12 residues. Trimming left V 0 bases short and J 6 bases short, with 4 bases between. Per germline, CDR1 SGDLS and CDR2 YYNGEE. This sequence joins TRBV9 and TRBJ2-1; unclear D gene. Sequenced material: PBMCs or T cells enriched from blood (not recorded which). The sequence derives from a woman in her seventies in a cohort exposed to, infected with or recovered from COVID-19 (not recorded which). CDR3 sequence: CASSVDINEQFF. The CDR3 region has the DNA TGTGCCAGCAGCGTAGATATCAATGAGCAGTTCTTC.